These 31 T cell receptor beta chains share one sample of origin, sequenced in a study of T-cell memory formation after mild COVID-19. TCRdb re-called the 5' RACE reads with MiXCR, one entry per CDR3 protein. Of hundreds of thousands of distinct CDR3 sequences in the sample, 20% to 30% were seen once. The sequencing sample was made of PBMCs or a T cell subset sorted from them (not recorded which). The receptors here all came from an adult woman who had mild COVID-19 (a few samples of this study predate the infection). Cell type and time point are not known.

This clonotype showed up just a few times. The genes are TRBV6-1 and TRBJ2-3; 7 positions agree with TRBD2. After removal of 6 bases from V and 1 base from J, the junction contained 16 bases not matched to a gene. Germline CDR1 MNHNS, CDR2 SASEGT. The CDR3 covers 18 residues. The CDR3 DNA sequence: TGTGCCAGCAGGGGGCTATCACCCGGGACTATGCGCACAGATACGCAGTATTTT. This codes for CASRGLSPGTMRTDTQYF.

The CDR3 spells CATSVEGETQYF. In nucleotides, the CDR3 is TGTGCCACCAGTGTTGAGGGAGAGACCCAGTACTTC. The chain couples TRBV24-1 to TRBJ2-5; the D gene is possibly TRBD2 (5 bases). There are 12 residues in the CDR3. CDR1 KGHDR and CDR2 SFDVKD come from the germline V gene. Trimming pared 5 bases from V and 4 bases from J, leaving 7 bases between.

This clonotype was detected only a few times. The gene calls are TRBV6-5 and TRBJ2-5; 10 nucleotides match TRBD1. V was clipped by 2 bases and J by 5 bases; unmatched bases: 5. The CDR3 length is 15 residues. Germline V lookup: CDR1 MNHEY, CDR2 SVGAGI. The CDR3 DNA is TGTGCCAGCAGTTACGAGACAGGGGGCGTCGAGACCCAGTACTTC. Protein: CASSYETGGVETQYF.

Ten or more counts support this clonotype. The V gene is TRBV4-3, the J gene TRBJ2-5, with a weak D call TRBD2 (5 bases). The CDR3 runs 13 residues. Germline CDR1 and CDR2: LGHNA and YSLEER. The V end was cut by 0 bases, the J end by 5 bases, with 7 bases between. CDR3 loop: CASSQDRRETQYF. The CDR3 DNA follows: TGCGCCAGCAGCCAAGACAGGAGGGAGACCCAGTACTTC.

The sample holds one count of this clonotype. The chain uses TRBV7-3 and TRBJ1-1, with 7 bases aligning to TRBD1. Germline CDR1 SGHTA, CDR2 FQGTGA. The J segment lost 6 bases and the V segment lost 5 bases, leaving 6 bases of the junction unmatched. The CDR3 runs to 13 residues. The CDR3 loop reads CASSKTGMSEAFF. CDR3 nucleotide sequence: TGTGCCAGCAGCAAGACAGGGATGTCTGAAGCTTTCTTT. Full variable domain (remainder filled in from reference TRBV7-3 and TRBJ1-1): GAGVSQTPSNKVTEKGKYVELRCDPISGHTALYWYRQSLGQGPEFLIYFQGTGAADDSGLPNDRFFAVRPEGSVSTLKIQRTERGDSAVYLCASSKTGMSEAFFGQGTRLTVV.

The rearrangement links TRBV24-1 to TRBJ2-7; 8 bases align to TRBD2. The CDR3 is 13 residues long. Trimming cost V 5 bases and J 4 bases; bases outside gene matches: 3. Per the germline V gene, CDR1 is KGHDR and CDR2 is SFDVKD. CDR3 DNA: TGTGCCACCAGTGCGGGAGGGACGTACGAGCAGTACTTC. It yields the protein CATSAGGTYEQYF.

CDR3 bases: TGCAGTGCTACAGGGGGCGATGGGGCCAACGTCCTGACTTTC. Residues: CSATGGDGANVLTF. The V gene is TRBV20-1, the J gene TRBJ2-6, with 8 nucleotides matching TRBD1. The germline V gene encodes CDR1 DFQATT and CDR2 SNEGSKA (reference sequence). This CDR3 has 14 residues. After removal of 4 bases from V and 3 bases from J, the junction contained 2 bases not matched to a gene.

This clonotype has only a few counts. This rearrangement joins TRBV5-1 to TRBJ2-3; the match to TRBD1 covers 8 bases. Germline trimming cut 4 bases from V and 3 bases from J; bases unmatched to any gene: 7. In germline, CDR1 is SGHRS, CDR2 YFSETQ. The CDR3 sequence is 15 residues long. CDR3 bases: TGCGCCAGCAGCCTTCGGACAGGGAGGACAGATACGCAGTATTTT. Amino acids: CASSLRTGRTDTQYF.

The genes are TRBV7-2 and TRBJ2-3; 7 positions match TRBD2. The CDR3 covers 16 residues. Germline V lookup: CDR1 SGHTA, CDR2 FQGNSA. With V trimmed by 1 base and J by 1 base, 5 bases remained unmatched. The CDR3 bases are TGTGCCAGCAGCTTAGGTACGGGAGGTGGCACAGATACGCAGTATTTT. It codes for CASSLGTGGGTDTQYF.

The chain carries TRBV29-1 and TRBJ2-3; possibly TRBD2 for D (6 bases). The germline gives CDR1 SQVTM, CDR2 ANQGSEA. This CDR3 comprises 14 residues. The V end was cut by 6 bases, the J end by 4 bases, with 17 bases between. DNA of the CDR3: TGCAGCGTCGTTGGGGGGAGGTCCCCAGATACGCAGTATTTT. It is translated as CSVVGGRSPDTQYF.

A few counts support this clonotype. The chain combines TRBV5-5 with TRBJ2-7; 9 bases are a match to TRBD1. Germline trimming cut 4 bases from V and 4 bases from J; bases unmatched to any gene: 12. The CDR3 is made up of 16 amino acids. CDR1 and CDR2 from the germline V gene are SGHKS and YYEKEE (reference sequence). CDR3 in amino acids: CASSLRSGQGIYEQYF. CDR3 nucleotides: TGTGCCAGCAGCCTCCGTTCGGGACAGGGAATTTACGAGCAGTACTTC.

The genes are TRBV6-1 and TRBJ1-1; D perhaps matches TRBD1 (5 bases). V dropped 0 bases and J dropped 10 bases, with 18 bases sitting between them. CDR1 MNHNS and CDR2 SASEGT come from the germline V gene. The CDR3 totals 15 residues. CDR3 in DNA: TGTGCCAGCAGTGAAGCGGGGCAGGCGTGGATGGGAGCTTTCTTT. Its protein product is CASSEAGQAWMGAFF.

This clonotype appeared many times. At one of its ends the junction is not consistent with the germline gene, which may arise from a read error. V usage is TRBV7-2 and J usage is TRBJ2-3, with TRBD2 matching 7 bases. The CDR3 contains 13 residues. Germline V gives CDR1 SGHTA, CDR2 FQGNSA. The CDR3 is CASSLGGADTQYF. The CDR3 region has the DNA TGCGCCAGCAGCTTGGGAGGGGCAGATACGCAGTATTTT.

This clonotype was seen a single time. The chain links TRBV15 to TRBJ2-7; D is perhaps TRBD1 or TRBD2 (5 bases each). Between the trimmed V and J ends, which lost 4 bases and 0 bases, there was a span of 16 bases. CDR1 is LNHNV and CDR2 is YYDKDF in the germline V gene (reference sequence). The CDR3 totals 16 residues. The CDR3 loop is CATSTNPGRVSYEQYF. The CDR3 DNA follows: TGTGCCACCAGCACAAACCCGGGGCGGGTCTCCTACGAGCAGTACTTC.

This rearrangement joins TRBV20-1 to TRBJ2-7; perhaps TRBD1 as D (6 bases). V lost 3 bases, J lost 2 bases, and 11 bases lay in between. This CDR3 has 13 residues. Germline CDR1 DFQATT, CDR2 SNEGSKA (reference sequence). The CDR3 protein is CSARKRDTYEQYF. In DNA, the CDR3 is TGCAGTGCTAGGAAAAGGGACACCTACGAGCAGTACTTC.

This clonotype occurred a few times. The chain combines TRBV7-6 with TRBJ2-3; 13 bases agree with TRBD2. Germline CDR1 and CDR2: SGHVS and FNYEAQ. The V segment lost 1 base and the J segment 0 bases; nucleotides outside the gene matches: 4. This CDR3 spans 18 amino acids. CDR3 region: CASSLGTSGGFSTDTQYF. The DNA for the CDR3 is TGTGCCAGCAGCTTAGGGACTAGCGGGGGTTTTAGCACAGATACGCAGTATTTT.

This clonotype appeared many times. The chain employs TRBV7-8 and TRBJ2-1; no clear D. The CDR3 loop spans 15 amino acids. Germline V CDR1 and CDR2: SGHVS, FQNEAQ. Deletions cut 5 bases from V and 3 bases from J, with 14 bases between. The DNA for the CDR3 is TGTGCCAGCAGCCGGAGTCTTCTGGGCTACAATGAGCAGTTCTTC. Protein sequence: CASSRSLLGYNEQFF.

This clonotype was counted only a few times. The CDR3 nucleotides read TGCAGCGTTGAAACCCCGGGCTGGTCCTACGAGCAGTACTTC. Translating it yields CSVETPGWSYEQYF. The chain recombines TRBV29-1 with TRBJ2-7, with D unclear. CDR3 length: 14 residues. Germline CDR1 is SQVTM and CDR2 is ANQGSEA. Trimming stripped 2 bases from V and 1 base from J, with 12 bases between.

J is TRBJ2-7 and V is TRBV4-3; perhaps TRBD2 as D (6 bases). The CDR3 length is 13 residues. CDR1 and CDR2 from the germline V gene are LGHNA and YSLEER. Trimming shortened V by 3 bases and J by 5 bases, and 11 bases separated the two germline ends. CDR3 in DNA: TGCGCCAGCAGCCAGATCAGGGAGGACGAGCAGTACTTC. Translation: CASSQIREDEQYF.

Details on this clonotype: A single base separates this from a much larger clone, so it may be a read error. This rearrangement joins TRBV7-2 to TRBJ2-7, with no clear D. The CDR3 runs to 13 residues. From germline, CDR1 is SGHTA and CDR2 FQGNSA. V was shortened by 7 bases and J by 0 bases, with 10 bases between the two germline ends. CDR3 nucleotide sequence: TGTGCCAGCACCCCCAGGAGCTCCTACGAGCAGTACTTC. Protein sequence: CASTPRSSYEQYF.

Details on this clonotype: Germline and junction disagree at one end, which may indicate a read error. J is TRBJ2-3 and V is TRBV7-2; D possibly matches TRBD1 or TRBD2 (6 bases each). Germline V gives CDR1 SGHTA, CDR2 FQGNSA. The CDR3 is 12 residues long. The CDR3 sequence: CASTLGGIPQYF. CDR3 nucleotides: TGTGCCAGCACCTTAGGGGGGATCCCGCAGTATTTT.

This clonotype has a handful of counts. This chain connects TRBV7-2 to TRBJ1-1, with no clear D. The CDR3 spans 13 residues. Germline V gene sequence: CDR1 SGHTA, CDR2 FQGNSA. Trimming left V 2 bases short and J 4 bases short, with 8 bases between. CDR3 DNA sequence: TGTGCCAGCAGCTTACAGGCCTTCACTGAAGCTTTCTTT. This translates into CASSLQAFTEAFF.

This chain joins TRBV7-8 and TRBJ2-2, with 12 bases lining up with TRBD2. This CDR3 is 16 amino acids long. CDR1 is SGHVS, CDR2 FQNEAQ, per germline. V dropped 5 bases and J dropped 4; count of bases not matched to a gene: 5. CDR3 coding DNA: TGTGCCAGCAGCCCGCGGACTAGCGGGGCCACCGGGGAGCTGTTTTTT. Translating it yields CASSPRTSGATGELFF.

The CDR3 bases are TGTGCCACCAGTCCAGGGCTCTACTATGGCTACACCTTC. Its protein is CATSPGLYYGYTF. The chain joins TRBV24-1 to TRBJ1-2; TRBD1 is a possible D gene (5 bases). The CDR3 extends over 13 amino acids. V was shortened by 6 bases and J by 3 bases, with 10 bases between the two germline ends. From germline, CDR1 is KGHDR and CDR2 SFDVKD.

This clonotype was seen a handful of times. The chain uses TRBV2 and TRBJ2-1; D possibly corresponds to TRBD2 (6 bases). The CDR3 is 14 amino acids. V was cut by 6 bases and J by 2 bases, with 11 bases left in between. The germline CDR1 and CDR2 sequences are SNHLY and FYNNEI. Here the CDR3 DNA reads TGTGCCAGCAGGGGAATAGCGGCCTACAATGAGCAGTTCTTC. It is translated as CASRGIAAYNEQFF.

The chain couples TRBV28 to TRBJ2-5; D possibly corresponds to TRBD1 (5 bases). CDR3 length: 15 residues. V was shortened by 0 bases and J by 2 bases, with 10 bases between the two germline ends. Germline V gene lookup returns CDR1 MDHEN and CDR2 SYDVKM. DNA of the CDR3: TGTGCCAGCAGTTTATGGGGGCAGGGTCAAGAGACCCAGTACTTC. The encoded protein is CASSLWGQGQETQYF.

This clonotype was counted a few times. This chain links TRBV20-1 with TRBJ1-2; perhaps TRBD1 as D (5 bases). This CDR3 has 11 amino acids. Trimming cost V 3 bases and J 13 bases, with 15 bases left between them. CDR1 is DFQATT and CDR2 is SNEGSKA in the germline V gene (reference sequence). Here the CDR3 reads CSASAGYISTF. The CDR3 DNA sequence: TGCAGTGCTAGCGCAGGGTATATCAGCACCTTC.

The V gene is TRBV14, the J gene TRBJ1-1; D unclear. In germline, CDR1 is SGHDN, CDR2 FVKESK. V was trimmed by 4 bases and J by 0 bases, leaving 12 bases between them. The CDR3 is 15 amino acids. The CDR3 nucleotides read TGTGCCAGCAGCCGAATATCAGACATGAACACTGAAGCTTTCTTT. Amino acids: CASSRISDMNTEAFF.

This clonotype has a handful of counts. V gene TRBV25-1 combines with J gene TRBJ1-3; D remains ambiguous. Deletions cut 2 bases from V and 4 bases from J, with 6 bases between. The CDR3 totals 13 residues. The germline V gene encodes CDR1 MGHDK and CDR2 SYGVNS. The CDR3 sequence is CASSEGGGNTIYF. CDR3 nucleotides: TGTGCCAGCAGTGAAGGCGGCGGAAACACCATATATTTT.

The chain combines TRBV7-2 with TRBJ2-7; D unresolved. This CDR3 has 15 amino acids. The germline gives CDR1 SGHTA, CDR2 FQGNSA. V dropped 5 bases and J dropped 3 bases, with 17 bases sitting between them. In nucleotides, the CDR3 is TGTGCCAGCAGCCCCTTCAGTTCTAGTAGCTACGAGCAGTACTTC. This translates into CASSPFSSSSYEQYF. Filled out from reference TRBV7-2 and TRBJ2-7, the complete variable domain reads GAGVSQSPSNKVTEKGKDVELRCDPISGHTALYWYRQSLGQGLEFLIYFQGNSAPDKSGLPSDRFSAERTGGSVSTLTIQRTQQEDSAVYLCASSPFSSSSYEQYFGPGTRLTVT.

This clonotype was counted a few times. V usage is TRBV7-2 and J usage is TRBJ2-1; 7 bases are shared with TRBD2. The ends lost 3 bases at V and 10 bases at J; junction bases unmatched: 9. CDR3 length equals 14 residues. Germline-derived CDR1 and CDR2 are SGHTA and FQGNSA. CDR3 protein: CASSFREVTREQFF. The CDR3 DNA is TGTGCCAGCAGCTTTCGGGAGGTCACAAGGGAGCAGTTCTTC.